Given below is one T cell receptor (beta chain) in context. The data are from a study of blood T cell repertoires in COVID-19. About the study: Samples taken during acute and convalescent COVID-19 were collected in the United States, Italy and Spain. Sample material is recorded as cDNA or gDNA derived from T cells, B-cell-depleted T cells, or PBMCs.

Trimming removed 5 bases at V and 8 bases at J, with 12 bases between. From germline, CDR1 is LNHDA and CDR2 SQIVND (reference sequence). CDR3 length: 12 residues. As processed by the authors: Reference gene primer amplification in the assay estimated nucleated cell counts. Clones were read by immunoSEQ multiplex PCR, and TCRdb kept only the in-frame ones, dropping some. The V and J calls and clone size were taken over from that table, and D and trimming were inferred from the DNA. The data contain tens of thousands of clones, approximately 86% of them seen just once; the ten biggest clones take up 15% to 20%.

Sequencing was done on a sample of peripheral blood. The TCR was taken from an elderly woman with acute or convalescent COVID-19. The chain has TRBV19 and TRBJ1-2; weak D call: TRBD1 (6 bases). The CDR3 DNA follows: TGTGCCAGTAGTTACAGGGTTTACGGCTACACCTTC. Amino acids: CASSYRVYGYTF.